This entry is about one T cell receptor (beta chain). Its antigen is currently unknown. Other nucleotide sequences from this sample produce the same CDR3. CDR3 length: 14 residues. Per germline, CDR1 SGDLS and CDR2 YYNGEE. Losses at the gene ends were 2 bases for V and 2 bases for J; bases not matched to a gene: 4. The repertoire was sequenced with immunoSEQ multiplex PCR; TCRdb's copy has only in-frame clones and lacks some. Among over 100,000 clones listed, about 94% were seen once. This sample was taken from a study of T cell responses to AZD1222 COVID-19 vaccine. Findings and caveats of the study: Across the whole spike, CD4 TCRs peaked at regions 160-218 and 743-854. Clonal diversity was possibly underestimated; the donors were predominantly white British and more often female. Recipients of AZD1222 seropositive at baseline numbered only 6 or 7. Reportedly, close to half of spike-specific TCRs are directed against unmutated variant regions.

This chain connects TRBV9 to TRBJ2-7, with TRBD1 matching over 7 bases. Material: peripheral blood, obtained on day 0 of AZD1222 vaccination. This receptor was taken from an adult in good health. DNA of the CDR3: TGTGCCAGCAGCGTCGGGCAGGGGGCCTACGAGCAGTACTTC. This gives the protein CASSVGQGAYEQYF.